Each of the 21 T cell receptor beta chains below was sequenced from the same sample in a study of blood T cell repertoires in COVID-19. Sequenced by immunoSEQ multiplex PCR; TCRdb stores in-frame clones only, minus some. The repertoire consists of a few hundred thousand clones, with 80% to 90% occurring once and the leading ten covering roughly an eighth. Sequenced sample: peripheral blood. The origin of the receptors is a human donor in a cohort sampled during active COVID-19.

The chain joins TRBV6-5 to TRBJ2-7; 7 bases align to TRBD1. V was pared by 4 bases and J by 5 bases, with 8 bases of the junction left unmatched. Germline V CDR1 and CDR2: MNHEY, SVGAGI. The CDR3 runs 14 residues. The CDR3: CASSFYQGDDEQYF. CDR3 in DNA: TGTGCCAGCAGTTTTTATCAGGGGGACGACGAGCAGTACTTC.

The rearrangement links TRBV6-4 to TRBJ2-3, with a tentative D call TRBD2 (7 bases). Germline assignment: CDR1 MRHNA and CDR2 SNTAGT. Trimming shortened V by 4 bases and J by 2 bases, and 16 bases separated the two germline ends. The CDR3 contains 16 residues. The CDR3 nucleotides are TGTGCCAGCAGTGCCTCGTGGGGGGGGCTCACAGATACGCAGTATTTT. Protein product: CASSASWGGLTDTQYF.

DNA for the CDR3: TGCGCCAGCAGTGTGGGAGAGGGATGGGAGACCCAGTACTTC. This gives the protein CASSVGEGWETQYF. The V gene is TRBV5-1, the J gene TRBJ2-5, with D perhaps TRBD2 (5 bases). Trimming cost V 5 bases and J 5 bases, with 16 bases left between them. The CDR3 extends over 14 amino acids. Looked up from germline, CDR1 is SGHRS and CDR2 is YFSETQ.

The chain joins TRBV4-1 to TRBJ2-7, with a tentative D call TRBD2 (5 bases). The CDR3 has 18 amino acids. Germline values: CDR1 MGHRA, CDR2 YSYEKL. The V and J ends lost 0 bases and 0 bases respectively, with 18 bases between them. CDR3 coding DNA: TGCGCCAGCAGCCAAGATTCGAACCGGAGGCATGCCTCCTACGAGCAGTACTTC. Translation gives CASSQDSNRRHASYEQYF.

J is TRBJ2-4 and V is TRBV27; D call uncertain. V gave up 4 bases and J gave up 0 bases, with 7 bases separating them. Germline V gives CDR1 MNHEY, CDR2 SMNVEV (reference sequence). The CDR3 totals 14 residues. Here the CDR3 reads CASSSSLAKNIQYF. CDR3 bases: TGTGCCAGCAGTTCCAGTCTAGCCAAAAACATTCAGTACTTC.

The chain recombines TRBV5-6 with TRBJ2-1; 7 nucleotides match TRBD2. Germline lookup yields CDR1 SGHDT and CDR2 YYEEEE. This CDR3 comprises 16 residues. V was clipped by 2 bases and J by 10 bases; unmatched bases: 15. The CDR3 is CASSFWPGLPQTEQFF. DNA for the CDR3: TGTGCCAGCAGCTTTTGGCCGGGACTACCCCAGACGGAGCAGTTCTTC.

The CDR3 DNA reads as TGTGCCAGCAGCCAAGGTATGGGGGGGGACTATGGCTACACCTTC. It encodes CASSQGMGGDYGYTF. The chain joins TRBV3-1 (or the pseudogene TRBV3-2) to TRBJ1-2; perhaps TRBD1 as D (5 bases). The CDR3 extends over 15 amino acids. The V end lost 1 base, the J end lost 3 bases, and 12 bases lay between the germline ends. The germline V gene has CDR1 LGHDT and CDR2 YNNKEL (reference sequence).

Notes on this clone: The sample holds other DNA sequences that translate to the same CDR3. V and J are TRBV18 and TRBJ1-4; D uncertain. Germline-derived CDR1 and CDR2 are KGHSH and LQKENI. The CDR3 loop spans 13 amino acids. V lost 1 base, J lost 7 bases, and 7 bases lay in between. The CDR3 bases are TGTGCCAGCTCACCACAGGGAGGTGAAAAACTGTTTTTT. Its translation is CASSPQGGEKLFF.

The chain couples TRBV3-1 (or the pseudogene TRBV3-2) to TRBJ1-3, with a tentative D call TRBD1 (6 bases). Germline V lookup: CDR1 LGHDT, CDR2 YNNKEL (reference sequence). This CDR3 is 17 amino acids long. Trimming shortened V by 2 bases and J by 0 bases, and 14 bases separated the two germline ends. The CDR3 loop reads CASSQYGQTFSGNTIYF. CDR3 DNA sequence: TGTGCCAGCAGCCAATACGGACAGACCTTCTCTGGAAACACCATATATTTT.

The chain couples TRBV4-1 to TRBJ2-7; 10 bases are shared with TRBD2. With 2 bases clipped from V and 5 bases from J, the junction kept 3 bases outside the gene matches. The CDR3 loop spans 14 amino acids. Germline assignment: CDR1 MGHRA and CDR2 YSYEKL. CDR3 protein: CASSQKGTSDEQYF. CDR3 in DNA: TGCGCCAGCAGCCAAAAGGGGACTAGCGACGAGCAGTACTTC.

The rearrangement links TRBV20-1 to TRBJ2-5; the D gene is possibly TRBD1 (5 bases). This CDR3 region has 11 residues. Germline CDR1 and CDR2: DFQATT and SNEGSKA (reference sequence). The germline V and J ends were trimmed by 6 bases and 4 bases, with 9 bases remaining between them. CDR3 amino acids: CSAQDGETQYF. The CDR3 DNA follows: TGCAGTGCACAGGACGGAGAGACCCAGTACTTC.

This clone came up a few times. The V gene is TRBV27, the J gene TRBJ1-5; D not resolved. V was trimmed by 3 bases and J by 4 bases, leaving 13 bases between them. This CDR3 region has 15 residues. CDR1 is MNHEY, CDR2 SMNVEV, per germline (reference sequence). The CDR3 reads CASSLAGTGNQPQHF. The CDR3 DNA follows: TGTGCCAGCAGTTTGGCGGGAACTGGGAATCAGCCCCAGCATTTT.

V is TRBV7-9 and J is TRBJ2-3; 10 bases are a match to TRBD2. The CDR3 consists of 18 residues. CDR1 SEHNR and CDR2 FQNEAQ come from the germline V gene (reference sequence). Trimming removed 5 bases from V and 1 base from J; junction bases left unmatched: 12. The CDR3, as DNA: TGTGCCAGCAGCCCACGGACTATGGGGACTAGCGGCACAGATACGCAGTATTTT. It specifies CASSPRTMGTSGTDTQYF.

This clone appeared once. This rearrangement joins TRBV5-1 to TRBJ1-1, with a tentative D call TRBD1 (6 bases). Per germline, CDR1 SGHRS and CDR2 YFSETQ. The CDR3 covers 15 residues. V was cut by 2 bases and J by 1 base, with 12 bases left in between. CDR3 nucleotide sequence: TGCGCCAGCAGCTTCCAAACAGGGTCGAACACTGAAGCTTTCTTT. It specifies CASSFQTGSNTEAFF.

The genes are TRBV19 and TRBJ2-7, with 8 bases matching TRBD2. The CDR3 is 15 amino acids. CDR1 and CDR2 (germline): LNHDA, SQIVND (reference sequence). V was pared by 5 bases and J by 0 bases, with 6 bases of the junction left unmatched. CDR3 nucleotide sequence: TGTGCCAGTAGTCGCAAGACTAGCGACTCCTACGAGCAGTACTTC. Protein product: CASSRKTSDSYEQYF.

The chain has TRBV7-2 and TRBJ2-7, with TRBD2 matching over 7 bases. The CDR3 spans 15 residues. With V trimmed by 5 bases and J by 2 bases, 9 bases remained unmatched. In germline, CDR1 is SGHTA, CDR2 FQGNSA. The CDR3 loop is CASSLRDYHTYEQYF. CDR3 bases: TGTGCCAGCAGCCTCCGGGACTACCATACCTACGAGCAGTACTTC.

The chain joins TRBV19 to TRBJ2-3, with a tentative D call TRBD1 (6 bases). This CDR3 comprises 17 residues. Trimming shortened V by 5 bases and J by 2 bases, and 20 bases separated the two germline ends. Germline V gene data show CDR1 as LNHDA and CDR2 as SQIVND (reference sequence). The CDR3 DNA sequence: TGTGCCAGTAGTCTAACGAGGGGGTCGGCATCCACAGATACGCAGTATTTT. This translates into CASSLTRGSASTDTQYF.

The sample holds a few counts of this clone. The chain couples TRBV5-4 to TRBJ2-1; 12 bases map to TRBD2. V shed 0 bases, J shed 4 bases, and the junction held 2 bases outside the gene matches. The germline V gene encodes CDR1 SGHNT and CDR2 YYREEE (reference sequence). The length of the CDR3 is 16 residues. CDR3 nucleotide sequence: TGTGCCAGCAGCTTGGCAGGGACTAGCGGGTACAATGAGCAGTTCTTC. Translating it yields CASSLAGTSGYNEQFF.

The rearrangement uses TRBV5-1 and TRBJ1-5; possibly TRBD1 for D (6 bases). The CDR3 is 13 amino acids. CDR1 SGHRS and CDR2 YFSETQ come from the germline V gene. V lost 2 bases, J lost 4 bases, and 7 bases lay in between. The CDR3 DNA sequence: TGCGCCAGCAGCTTAACAGGGAATCAGCCCCAGCATTTT. This codes for CASSLTGNQPQHF.

The V call is TRBV25-1, the J call TRBJ1-5; TRBD1 might be the D (5 bases). V was pared by 3 bases and J by 3 bases, with 9 bases between. The CDR3 runs 14 residues. Per germline, CDR1 MGHDK and CDR2 SYGVNS. The CDR3 DNA reads TGTGCCAGCAGTGAGGTAGGGGCCAATCAGCCCCAGCATTTT. It is translated as CASSEVGANQPQHF. Full variable domain (remainder filled in from reference TRBV25-1 and TRBJ1-5): EADIYQTPRYLVIGTGKKITLECSQTMGHDKMYWYQQDPGMELHLIHYSYGVNSTEKGDLSSESTVSRIRTEHFPLTLESARPSHTSQYLCASSEVGANQPQHFGDGTRLSIL.

The rearrangement joins TRBV28 to TRBJ2-7; tentative D call: TRBD2 (5 bases). The ends were cut back, 4 bases at V and 0 bases at J, with 13 bases in the middle. Germline V gene lookup returns CDR1 MDHEN and CDR2 SYDVKM. There are 15 residues in the CDR3. The DNA for the CDR3 is TGTGCCAGCAGTTGGGAGCGGACGTACTCCTACGAGCAGTACTTC. Residues: CASSWERTYSYEQYF.